This TCR beta chain was profiled in a study of Ad26.COV2.S vaccination and SARS-CoV-2 variants. Across the whole study: Ad26.COV2.S given intramuscularly, once or twice 56 days apart.

Germline CDR1 is SGDLS and CDR2 is YYNGEE. The CDR3 is 15 amino acids. V lost 4 bases and J lost 2; bases outside the gene matches: 5. Noted treatment: roughly 19 received Ad26.COV2.S at low or high dose, single or two shots; five or six received placebo; per-sample allocation not given. Repertoires come from day 63 after the first vaccine or placebo injection. Cohort 1b enrolled adults aged 18-55 years in Boston. An Ad26 vector expressing Wuhan-strain SARS-CoV-2 spike served as the vaccine. Produced via immunoSEQ multiplex PCR; TCRdb's table is partial and in-frame only. The repertoire holds around 250,000 clones, about 83% seen once, with nearly 3% in the top ten.

The TCR originated in a person aged 18-65 years who received the Ad26.COV2.S COVID-19 vaccine or a placebo. This chain connects TRBV9 to TRBJ1-2; 10 bases map to TRBD1. The sequences come from peripheral blood, collected in a trial of Ad26.COV2.S vaccine versus placebo. DNA of the CDR3: TGTGCCAGCAGCCCCGGACAGGGGGGGAACTATGGCTACACCTTC. Translated, it gives CASSPGQGGNYGYTF.